The 4 T cell receptor beta chains presented below share a single source sample, sequenced in a study of siplizumab effects on memory and regulatory T cells (dated by TCRdb to the late 2010s). The library came from the immunoSEQ multiplex PCR assay. TCRdb provides this immuneACCESS table in a form limited to in-frame rearrangements. Some clones are lacking; in checked studies, under half of them reflect an unresolved V gene, and why the rest are absent is not known. The sample has approximately 100,000 clones on record, just over 90% of them singletons. The top ten clonotypes cover around 0.16% of the sample. Sample: non-Treg CD4+ T cells sorted from blood. The cell subset or site label, as the study defines it: FACS-sorted unstimulated CD4+ non-regulatory T cells. The receptors come from a human donor in good health.

The chain is built from TRBV4-1 and TRBJ2-4; TRBD2 is a possible D gene (6 bases). Trimming removed 1 base from V and 5 bases from J, with 18 bases in between. CDR1 and CDR2 from the germline V gene are MGHRA and YSYEKL. CDR3 length: 17 residues. DNA for the CDR3: TGCGCCAGCAGCCAAGTACGACTAGAAGGGCCCGAAAACATTCAGTACTTC. Translation gives CASSQVRLEGPENIQYF.

The chain links TRBV5-4 to TRBJ2-1; 8 bases fit TRBD2. The CDR3 contains 15 residues. Losses at the gene ends were 2 bases for V and 0 bases for J; bases not matched to a gene: 1. Germline values: CDR1 SGHNT, CDR2 YYREEE (reference sequence). CDR3 amino acids: CASSFLAGSYNEQFF. DNA of the CDR3: TGTGCCAGCAGCTTCCTAGCGGGCTCCTACAATGAGCAGTTCTTC.

V and J are TRBV5-1 and TRBJ2-5, with 16 nucleotides matching TRBD2. The ends lost 4 bases at V and 5 bases at J; junction bases unmatched: 5. Germline V CDR1 and CDR2: SGHRS, YFSETQ. The length of the CDR3 is 16 residues. The CDR3 nucleotides read TGCGCCAGCAGCCCGGGACTAGCGGGGGGGCCGGAGACCCAGTACTTC. Translated, it gives CASSPGLAGGPETQYF.

In its sample, this clone was seen once. The chain joins TRBV7-9 to TRBJ1-2; 7 nucleotides agree with TRBD1. After removal of 2 bases from V and 0 bases from J, the junction contained 0 bases not matched to a gene. This CDR3 contains 14 residues. Per the germline V gene, CDR1 is SEHNR and CDR2 is FQNEAQ (reference sequence). The CDR3 nucleotides read TGTGCCAGCAGCTTACAGGGGGCTAACTATGGCTACACCTTC. This encodes CASSLQGANYGYTF.